This passage covers 19 T cell receptor beta chains from one sample sequenced in a study of metastatic and nonmetastatic thyroid tumors. TCRdb re-clonotyped the PCR reads through MiXCR. The sample carries approximately 25,000 clones, 20% to 30% recorded once. Among the patients, none had received any treatment before thyroid surgery. The sample consisted of blood. The receptors originated from a male donor with papillary thyroid cancer or a benign thyroid nodule (not recorded which). Some clones in this sample may be carry-over from other donors' samples.

This clone was detected many times. The J gene is TRBJ1-1, the V gene TRBV13, with D possibly matching TRBD1 (6 bases). The germline CDR1 and CDR2 sequences are PRHDT and FYEKMQ (reference sequence). Trimming stripped 5 bases from V and 2 bases from J, with 21 bases between. The CDR3 extends over 17 amino acids. This CDR3 reads CASSTRGSQVGNTEAFF. CDR3 coding DNA: TGTGCCAGCAGCACCAGGGGCTCCCAAGTTGGAAACACTGAAGCTTTCTTT.

The table lists this clone with a few counts. The V and J genes are TRBV6-1 and TRBJ2-2; D not certain. V lost 2 bases to trimming and J lost 0 bases, with 7 bases between them. The CDR3 is 15 residues long. Germline CDR1 is MNHNS and CDR2 is SASEGT. The chain's CDR3 is CASSETIANTGELFF. CDR3 nucleotides: TGTGCCAGCAGTGAAACGATAGCGAACACCGGGGAGCTGTTTTTT.

This clone was found many times. This sequence joins TRBV3-1 and TRBJ2-4; D is uncertain. Trimming took 2 bases from V and 9 from J, leaving 11 bases between them. Germline CDR1 LGHDT, CDR2 YNNKEL (reference sequence). This CDR3 comprises 13 residues. The CDR3 DNA is TGTGCCAGCAGCCAAAGGTCTACGGGCATTCAGTACTTC. Protein product: CASSQRSTGIQYF.

This clone was seen at least ten times. The chain carries TRBV20-1 and TRBJ1-3; D remains ambiguous. The CDR3 covers 12 residues. V was trimmed by 2 bases and J by 0 bases, leaving 2 bases between them. CDR1 and CDR2 from the germline V gene are DFQATT and SNEGSKA (reference sequence). Written as DNA, the CDR3 is TGCAGTGCTAGATACTCTGGAAACACCATATATTTT. It encodes CSARYSGNTIYF.

This clone was found many times. V usage is TRBV7-6 and J usage is TRBJ2-1; TRBD1 might be the D (6 bases). The germline V and J ends were trimmed by 5 bases and 6 bases, with 8 bases remaining between them. CDR3 length: 12 residues. From germline, CDR1 is SGHVS and CDR2 FNYEAQ. This CDR3 reads CASSQGPNEQFF. The CDR3 DNA sequence: TGTGCCAGCAGCCAGGGGCCCAATGAGCAGTTCTTC. The entire variable domain, with the rest obtained from reference TRBV7-6 and TRBJ2-1, is as follows: GAGVSQSPRYKVTKRGQDVALRCDPISGHVSLYWYRQALGQGPEFLTYFNYEAQQDKSGLPNDRFSAERPEGSISTLTIQRTEQRDSAMYRCASSQGPNEQFFGPGTRLTVL.

The table lists this clone with many counts. The V gene is TRBV28, the J gene TRBJ2-4; D is possibly TRBD1 or TRBD2 (5 bases each). Per germline, CDR1 MDHEN and CDR2 SYDVKM. The CDR3 length is 15 residues. V was pared by 0 bases and J by 0 bases, with 6 bases between. CDR3 protein: CASSLWGTAKNIQYF. The CDR3 nucleotides read TGTGCCAGCAGTTTATGGGGGACAGCCAAAAACATTCAGTACTTC.

A word on this clone: An end of the junction does not agree with germline; a read error may underlie this. The J gene is TRBJ2-2, the V gene TRBV5-1; D is perhaps TRBD2 (5 bases). Germline CDR1 and CDR2: SGHRS and YFSETQ. The CDR3 is made up of 10 amino acids. The CDR3 reads CAMWAGERFF. CDR3 in DNA: TGCGCCATGTGGGCCGGGGAGCGGTTTTTT.

This clone was seen ten or more times. V gene TRBV6-1 combines with J gene TRBJ2-1, with D perhaps assigned TRBD1 or TRBD2 (5 bases each). In germline, CDR1 is MNHNS, CDR2 SASEGT. V gave up 5 bases and J gave up 7 bases, with 15 bases separating them. The CDR3 length is 14 residues. In DNA form, the CDR3 reads TGTGCCAGCAGTTTCGGGGCAGTATTGAATGAGCAGTTCTTC. It specifies CASSFGAVLNEQFF.

This clone was counted many times. CDR3: CASRPSSTDTQYF. In nucleotides, the CDR3 is TGTGCCAGCAGGCCCTCTAGCACAGATACGCAGTATTTT. The rearrangement joins TRBV12-3 or TRBV12-4 to TRBJ2-3; D gene uncertain. The CDR3 has 13 residues. V gave up 6 bases and J gave up 0 bases, with 7 bases separating them.

Note on this clone: The germline gene is not matched at one end of the junction; a read error may be the cause. The chain couples TRBV15 to TRBJ2-3; D perhaps matches TRBD1 (6 bases). The CDR3 length is 16 residues. Germline V gene data show CDR1 as LNHNV and CDR2 as YYDKDF (reference sequence). CDR3 region: CATSRVQGLGTDSQYF. CDR3 in DNA: TGTGCCACCAGCAGAGTACAGGGTCTTGGAACAGATTCGCAGTATTTT.

This clone was counted ten times or more. This chain links TRBV30 with TRBJ1-5; unclear D gene. Trimming stripped 4 bases from V and 9 bases from J, with 13 bases between. The V gene's germline CDR1 is GTSNPN and CDR2 SVGIG (reference sequence). The CDR3 runs to 12 residues. The CDR3 DNA follows: TGTGCCTGGAATATCCGGTTTGGGCCCCAGCATTTT. Its translation: CAWNIRFGPQHF.

This clone was detected many times. This chain's CDR3 is CASNALSGANVLTF. In nucleotides, the CDR3 is TGCGCCAGCAACGCGCTCTCTGGGGCCAACGTCCTGACTTTC. The V call is TRBV5-1, the J call TRBJ2-6; no definite D call. The CDR3 is 14 amino acids. Germline V gene data show CDR1 as SGHRS and CDR2 as YFSETQ. V was cut by 6 bases and J by 0 bases, with 7 bases left in between. The full variable domain, in which reference TRBV5-1 and TRBJ2-6 provide the parts outside the CDR3, is KAGVTQTPRYLIKTRGQQVTLSCSPISGHRSVSWYQQTPGQGLQFLFEYFSETQRNKGNFPGRFSGRQFSNSRSEMNVSTLELGDSALYLCASNALSGANVLTFGAGSRLTVL.

The chain uses TRBV4-1 and TRBJ1-2; no reliable D call. The CDR3 is made up of 15 amino acids. V was clipped by 1 base and J by 4 bases, with 13 bases between them. Germline V gives CDR1 MGHRA, CDR2 YSYEKL. CDR3 sequence reads: CASSQVRGSSYGYTF. In DNA form, the CDR3 reads TGCGCCAGCAGCCAAGTGCGGGGTTCTAGCTATGGCTACACCTTC.

This clone was recorded at least ten times. The chain has TRBV28 and TRBJ2-6, with a weak D call TRBD1 (6 bases). Germline-derived CDR1 and CDR2 are MDHEN and SYDVKM. The CDR3 extends over 15 amino acids. V was cut by 6 bases and J by 2 bases, with 11 bases left in between. The CDR3 is CASSRGQTGANVLTF. The CDR3 DNA reads TGTGCCAGCAGCCGCGGACAGACTGGGGCCAACGTCCTGACTTTC.

V usage is TRBV6-1 and J usage is TRBJ2-7, with 8 bases lining up with TRBD2. CDR1 is MNHNS and CDR2 is SASEGT in the germline V gene. The CDR3 is 13 residues long. V lost 10 bases and J lost 4; bases outside the gene matches: 9. The CDR3 is CATCAGGVYEQYF. CDR3 nucleotide sequence: TGTGCCACCTGTGCGGGAGGTGTTTACGAGCAGTACTTC.

This clone is termed medium-sized (0.01 to 0.1%). V gene TRBV5-1 combines with J gene TRBJ1-2; a weak D match, TRBD1 (6 bases). This CDR3 spans 14 amino acids. V gave up 3 bases and J gave up 3 bases, with 12 bases separating them. Germline-derived CDR1 and CDR2 are SGHRS and YFSETQ. The CDR3 DNA follows: TGCGCCAGCAGCTCCAGGGGCGACGACTATGGCTACACCTTC. As protein: CASSSRGDDYGYTF.

This clone came up a few times. V gene TRBV6-1 combines with J gene TRBJ2-1, with unresolved D. CDR1 is MNHNS, CDR2 SASEGT, per germline. V lost 5 bases and J lost 6, with 11 bases in between. The CDR3 has 13 residues. The CDR3 nucleotides read TGTGCCAGCAGTAAGGAAGAGCTCAATGAGCAGTTCTTC. It translates to CASSKEELNEQFF.

This clone is deemed medium-sized (0.01 to 0.1%). V and J are TRBV28 and TRBJ2-5; weak D call: TRBD2 (6 bases). The CDR3 is 18 amino acids. V was clipped by 5 bases and J by 5 bases, with 27 bases between them. Germline-derived CDR1 and CDR2 are MDHEN and SYDVKM. As DNA, the CDR3 is TGTGCCAGCAGTACCCACCTTTTGGCCGGGGGAGTAAGGGAGACCCAGTACTTC. Translating gives CASSTHLLAGGVRETQYF.

By share, this clone counts as medium-sized. The chain employs TRBV30 and TRBJ1-6; the D is unclear. V lost 8 bases and J lost 10, with 15 bases in between. This CDR3 has 12 residues. The germline V gene has CDR1 GTSNPN and CDR2 SVGIG (reference sequence). The CDR3 DNA reads TGTGCCCATGGAGTGGGAGGGTCACCCCTCCACTTT. This encodes CAHGVGGSPLHF.